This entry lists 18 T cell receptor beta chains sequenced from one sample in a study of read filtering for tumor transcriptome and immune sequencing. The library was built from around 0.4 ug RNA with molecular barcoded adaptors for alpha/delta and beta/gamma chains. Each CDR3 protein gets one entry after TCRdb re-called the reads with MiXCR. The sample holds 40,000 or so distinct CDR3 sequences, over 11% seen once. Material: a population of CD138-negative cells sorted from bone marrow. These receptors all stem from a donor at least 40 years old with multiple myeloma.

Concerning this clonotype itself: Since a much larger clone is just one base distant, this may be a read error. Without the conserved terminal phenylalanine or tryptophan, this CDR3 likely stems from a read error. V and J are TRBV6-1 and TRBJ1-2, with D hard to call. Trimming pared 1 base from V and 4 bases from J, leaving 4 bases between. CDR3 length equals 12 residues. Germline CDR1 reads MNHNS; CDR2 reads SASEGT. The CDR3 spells CASSEVSYGYTY. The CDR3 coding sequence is TGTGCCAGCAGTGAAGTAAGCTATGGCTACACCTAC.

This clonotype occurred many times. The CDR3 coding sequence is TGTGCCAGCAGCTTAGGGTCGACTCACACAGATACGCAGTATTTT. Protein: CASSLGSTHTDTQYF. The J gene is TRBJ2-3, the V gene TRBV7-2, with D uncertain. V dropped 1 base and J dropped 2 bases, with 10 bases sitting between them. Germline CDR1 reads SGHTA; CDR2 reads FQGNSA. The CDR3 has 15 amino acids. Complete variable domain (other parts from reference TRBV7-2 and TRBJ2-3): GAGVSQSPSNKVTEKGKDVELRCDPISGHTALYWYRQSLGQGLEFLIYFQGNSAPDKSGLPSDRFSAERTGGSVSTLTIQRTQQEDSAVYLCASSLGSTHTDTQYFGPGTRLTVL.

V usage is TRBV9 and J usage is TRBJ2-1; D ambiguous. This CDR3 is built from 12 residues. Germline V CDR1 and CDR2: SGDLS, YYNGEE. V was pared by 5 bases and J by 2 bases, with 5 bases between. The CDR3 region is CASRDAYNEQFF. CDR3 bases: TGTGCCAGCAGGGACGCCTACAATGAGCAGTTCTTC.

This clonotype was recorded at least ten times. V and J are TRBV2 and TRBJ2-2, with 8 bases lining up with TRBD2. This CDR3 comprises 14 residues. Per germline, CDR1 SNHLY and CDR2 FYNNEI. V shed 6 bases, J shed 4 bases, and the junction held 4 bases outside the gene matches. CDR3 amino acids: CASSLGLGTGELFF. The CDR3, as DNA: TGTGCCAGCAGCCTGGGACTAGGCACCGGGGAGCTGTTTTTT. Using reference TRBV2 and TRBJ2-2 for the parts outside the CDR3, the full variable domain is EPEVTQTPSHQVTQMGQEVILRCVPISNHLYFYWYRQILGQKVEFLVSFYNNEISEKSEIFDDQFSVERPDGSNFTLKIRSTKLEDSAMYFCASSLGLGTGELFFGEGSRLTVL.

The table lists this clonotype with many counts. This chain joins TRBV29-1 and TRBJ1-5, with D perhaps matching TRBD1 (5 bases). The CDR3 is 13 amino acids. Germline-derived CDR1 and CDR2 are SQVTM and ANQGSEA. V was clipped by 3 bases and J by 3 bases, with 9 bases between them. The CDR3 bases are TGCAGCGTTGATCAGGGACCCAATCAGCCCCAGCATTTT. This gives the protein CSVDQGPNQPQHF. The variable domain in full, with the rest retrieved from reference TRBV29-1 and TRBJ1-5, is SAVISQKPSRDICQRGTSLTIQCQVDSQVTMMFWYRQQPGQSLTLIATANQGSEATYESGFVIDKFPISRPNLTFSTLTVSNMSPEDSSIYLCSVDQGPNQPQHFGDGTRLSIL.

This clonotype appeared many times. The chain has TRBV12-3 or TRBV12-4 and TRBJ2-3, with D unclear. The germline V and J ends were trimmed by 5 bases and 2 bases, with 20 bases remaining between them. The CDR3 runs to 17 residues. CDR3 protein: CASSSSVGRSFTDTQYF. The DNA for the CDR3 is TGTGCCAGCAGTAGCTCGGTAGGGCGGTCATTCACAGATACGCAGTATTTT.

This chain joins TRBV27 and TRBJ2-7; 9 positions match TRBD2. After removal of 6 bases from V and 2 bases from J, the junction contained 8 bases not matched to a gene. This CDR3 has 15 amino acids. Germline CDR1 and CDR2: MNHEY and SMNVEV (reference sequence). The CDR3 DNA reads TGTGCCAGCAGCCCGACTAGCGGAAGACCCTACGAGCAGTACTTC. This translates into CASSPTSGRPYEQYF.

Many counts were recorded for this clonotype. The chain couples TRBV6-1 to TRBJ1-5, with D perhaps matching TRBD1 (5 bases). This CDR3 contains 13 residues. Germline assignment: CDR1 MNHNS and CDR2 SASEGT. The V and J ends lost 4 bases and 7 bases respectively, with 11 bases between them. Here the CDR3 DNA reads TGTGCCAGCAGTGTGGAAGGGGACCAGCCCCAGCATTTT. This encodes CASSVEGDQPQHF.

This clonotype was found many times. Here the CDR3 DNA reads TGTGCCAGCAGGGAAAAAAATGTGGGCGGAGGGAGCCCCTACGAGCAGTACTTC. This sequence encodes CASREKNVGGGSPYEQYF. The V and J genes are TRBV2 and TRBJ2-7; D may be TRBD2 (6 bases). V was shortened by 6 bases and J by 2 bases, with 26 bases between the two germline ends. The germline CDR1 and CDR2 sequences are SNHLY and FYNNEI. The length of the CDR3 is 18 residues.

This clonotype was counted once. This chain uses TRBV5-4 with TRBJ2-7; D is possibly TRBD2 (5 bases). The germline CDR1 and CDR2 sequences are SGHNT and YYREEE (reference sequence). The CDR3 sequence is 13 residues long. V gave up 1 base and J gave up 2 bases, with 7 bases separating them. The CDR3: CASSLWETYEQYF. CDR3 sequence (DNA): TGTGCCAGCAGCTTGTGGGAGACCTACGAGCAGTACTTC. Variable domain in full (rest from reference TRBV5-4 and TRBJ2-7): ETGVTQSPTHLIKTRGQQVTLRCSSQSGHNTVSWYQQALGQGPQFIFQYYREEENGRGNFPPRFSGLQFPNYSSELNVNALELDDSALYLCASSLWETYEQYFGPGTRLTVT.

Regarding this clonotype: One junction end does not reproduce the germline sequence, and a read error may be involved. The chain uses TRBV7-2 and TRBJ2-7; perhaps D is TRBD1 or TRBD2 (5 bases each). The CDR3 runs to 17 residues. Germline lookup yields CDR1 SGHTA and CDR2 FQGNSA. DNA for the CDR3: TGTGCCAGCAACTTAGTGGGACCCCCGGGGTGGGCCTACGAGCAGTACTTC. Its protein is CASNLVGPPGWAYEQYF.

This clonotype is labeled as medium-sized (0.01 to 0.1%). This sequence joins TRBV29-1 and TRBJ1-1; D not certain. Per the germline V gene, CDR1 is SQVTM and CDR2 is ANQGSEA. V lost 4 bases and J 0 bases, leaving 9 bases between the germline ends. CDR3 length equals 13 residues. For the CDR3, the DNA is TGCAGCGTTGTACGGGGTCTGAACACTGAAGCTTTCTTT. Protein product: CSVVRGLNTEAFF. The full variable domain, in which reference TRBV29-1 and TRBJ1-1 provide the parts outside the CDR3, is SAVISQKPSRDICQRGTSLTIQCQVDSQVTMMFWYRQQPGQSLTLIATANQGSEATYESGFVIDKFPISRPNLTFSTLTVSNMSPEDSSIYLCSVVRGLNTEAFFGQGTRLTVV.

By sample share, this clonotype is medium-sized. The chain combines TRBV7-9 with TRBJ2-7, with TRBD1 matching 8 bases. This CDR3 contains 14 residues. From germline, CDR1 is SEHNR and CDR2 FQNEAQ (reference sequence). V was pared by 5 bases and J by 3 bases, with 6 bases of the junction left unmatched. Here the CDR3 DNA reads TGTGCCAGCAGCCCTGGGACAGGATACTACGAGCAGTACTTC. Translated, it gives CASSPGTGYYEQYF. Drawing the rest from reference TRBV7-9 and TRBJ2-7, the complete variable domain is DTGVSQNPRHKITKRGQNVTFRCDPISEHNRLYWYRQTLGQGPEFLTYFQNEAQLEKSRLLSDRFSAERPKGSFSTLEIQRTEQGDSAMYLCASSPGTGYYEQYFGPGTRLTVT.

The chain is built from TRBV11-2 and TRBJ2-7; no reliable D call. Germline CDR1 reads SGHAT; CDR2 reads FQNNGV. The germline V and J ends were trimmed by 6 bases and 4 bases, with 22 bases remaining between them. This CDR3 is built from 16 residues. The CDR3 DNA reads TGTGCCAGCAGAGACCCTGCCCGGGCCAAGGGTTACGAGCAGTACTTC. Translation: CASRDPARAKGYEQYF. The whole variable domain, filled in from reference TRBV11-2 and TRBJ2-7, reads EAGVAQSPRYKIIEKRQSVAFWCNPISGHATLYWYQQILGQGPKLLIQFQNNGVVDDSQLPKDRFSAERLKGVDSTLKIQPAKLEDSAVYLCASRDPARAKGYEQYFGPGTRLTVT.

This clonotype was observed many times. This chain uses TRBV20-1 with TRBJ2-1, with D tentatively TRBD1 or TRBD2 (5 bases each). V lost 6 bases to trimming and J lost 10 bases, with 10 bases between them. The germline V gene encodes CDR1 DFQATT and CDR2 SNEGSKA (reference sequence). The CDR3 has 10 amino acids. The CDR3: CSAGTAEQFF. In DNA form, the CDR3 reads TGCAGTGCCGGGACCGCCGAGCAGTTCTTC.

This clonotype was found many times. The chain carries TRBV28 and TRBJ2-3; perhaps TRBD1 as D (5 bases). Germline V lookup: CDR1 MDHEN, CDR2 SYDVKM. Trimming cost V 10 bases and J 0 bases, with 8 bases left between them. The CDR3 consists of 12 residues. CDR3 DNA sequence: TGTGCCACCACAGGCAGCACAGATACGCAGTATTTT. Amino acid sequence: CATTGSTDTQYF.

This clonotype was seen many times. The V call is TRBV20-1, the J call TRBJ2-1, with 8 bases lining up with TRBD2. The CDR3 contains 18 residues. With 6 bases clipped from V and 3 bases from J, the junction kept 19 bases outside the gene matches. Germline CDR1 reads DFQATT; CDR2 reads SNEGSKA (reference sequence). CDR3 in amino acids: CSAKVAGGINARYNEQFF. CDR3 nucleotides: TGCAGTGCAAAAGTGGCGGGGGGAATCAATGCTCGCTACAATGAGCAGTTCTTC.

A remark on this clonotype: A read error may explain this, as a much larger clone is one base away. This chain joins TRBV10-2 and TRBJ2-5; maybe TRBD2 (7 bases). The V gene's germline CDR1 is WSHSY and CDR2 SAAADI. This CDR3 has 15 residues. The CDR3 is CVSGGAAAAQETQYF. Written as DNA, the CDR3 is TGCGTCAGTGGGGGGGCGGCGGCGGCGCAAGAGACCCAGTACTTC.